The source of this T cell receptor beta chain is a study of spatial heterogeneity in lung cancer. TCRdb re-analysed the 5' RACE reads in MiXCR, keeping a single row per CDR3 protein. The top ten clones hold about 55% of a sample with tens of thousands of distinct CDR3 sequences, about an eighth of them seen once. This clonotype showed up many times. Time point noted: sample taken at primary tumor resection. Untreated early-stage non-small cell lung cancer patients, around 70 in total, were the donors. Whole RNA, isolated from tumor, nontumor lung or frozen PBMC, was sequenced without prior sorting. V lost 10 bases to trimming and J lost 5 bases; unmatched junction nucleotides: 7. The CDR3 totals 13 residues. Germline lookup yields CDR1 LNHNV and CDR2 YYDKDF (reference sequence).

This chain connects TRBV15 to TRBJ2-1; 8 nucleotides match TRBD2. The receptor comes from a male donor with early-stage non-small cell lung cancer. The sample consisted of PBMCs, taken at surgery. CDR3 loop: CAIGAGVNNEQFF. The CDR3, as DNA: TGTGCCATCGGAGCGGGGGTTAACAATGAGCAGTTCTTC.